This TCR beta chain was obtained from a study of OX40 agonist ivuxolimab in advanced cancers. About the study: Ivuxolimab is a fully human IgG2 antibody that activates OX40 (CD134).

V lost 5 bases, J lost 9 bases, and 5 bases stayed unmatched. From germline, CDR1 is LNHDA and CDR2 SQIVND (reference sequence). The CDR3 runs 13 residues. The method was immunoSEQ multiplex PCR; TCRdb's version includes in-frame clones alone and lacks a portion of them. This sample has approximately 70,000 clones, with roughly nine tenths found just once. The sequenced sample was CD4+ or CD8+ T cells sorted from blood, obtained in a trial of the OX40 agonist ivuxolimab. This chain joins TRBV19 and TRBJ2-1; 9 nucleotides agree with TRBD2. The receptor was isolated from an adult with an advanced solid tumor such as melanoma, head and neck, liver or kidney cancer. The CDR3, as DNA: TGTGCCAGTAGTGGGGGACTAGCAGGTGAGCAGTTCTTC. It encodes CASSGGLAGEQFF.